This TCR beta chain comes out of a study of CD8 T cells in ankylosing spondylitis (dated by TCRdb to 2015 to 2018). Concerning the study at large: T cell receptor beta repertoires were profiled in healthy donors and ankylosing spondylitis patients so that disease-linked TCR variants could be found. In total, the full study cohort was made up of nearly 110 healthy donors and 25 to 30 ankylosing spondylitis patients. Peripheral blood samples were taken, and synovial fluid was additionally collected from ankylosing spondylitis patients. General study outcomes and caveats: The disease-linked clones had a CD8+ phenotype and were found at relatively low frequencies in peripheral blood. Significant enrichment of the disease-linked clones was reported in matched synovial fluid samples from ankylosing spondylitis patients. Blood from ankylosing spondylitis patients appeared to be characterized by a TCR beta motif composed of eight highly homologous amino acid variants. Some motif variants were previously reported in synovial fluid and blood of reactive arthritis patients, suggesting common disease-initiation mechanisms.

CDR1 is given as LGHDT and CDR2 as YNNKEL, both from the germline V gene (reference sequence). The CDR3 starts with the cysteine, ends with the phenylalanine, and has 17 residues. Only the CDR3 region is kept as DNA, spanning 51 bases read in frame from base 1. Trimming removed 3 bases from V and 4 bases from J, leaving 21 bases between the germline ends. As regards this clonotype: What antigen it recognizes has not been identified. No per-base quality is available; no much larger clone lies one base away.

The sequencer was an Illumina HiSeq 2500. Quantitative 5'-RACE with molecular barcodes was the method used to prepare the TCR beta libraries. Processing in the source paper ran as follows. A new computational method, built on a probabilistic model of VDJ rearrangement, was used to identify disease-linked TCR variants. In-frame beta chains were kept once TCRdb had trimmed the public reads at Q25 with fastp and called clones with MiXCR. One record per CDR3 amino acid sequence lists the most common genes and DNA. TCRdb, not the original authors, processed these V and J calls. The sample yields 250,000 to 400,000 distinct CDR3 sequences; roughly 12% were counted once. Clones ranked in the top ten supply roughly 9.2% of the sample.

The rearranged chain carries TRBV3-1 and TRBJ2-5; the D segment could be TRBD1, given 5 matching bases. The specimen sequenced was blood, either unsorted or a sorted T cell fraction (not recorded which). The clonotype was recovered from a female donor with ankylosing spondylitis or in good health (not recorded which). The nucleotides are TGTGCCAGCAGCCACACTTCTGGGGCCCTAACGGGAGAGACCCAGTACTTC. This translates into CASSHTSGALTGETQYF.